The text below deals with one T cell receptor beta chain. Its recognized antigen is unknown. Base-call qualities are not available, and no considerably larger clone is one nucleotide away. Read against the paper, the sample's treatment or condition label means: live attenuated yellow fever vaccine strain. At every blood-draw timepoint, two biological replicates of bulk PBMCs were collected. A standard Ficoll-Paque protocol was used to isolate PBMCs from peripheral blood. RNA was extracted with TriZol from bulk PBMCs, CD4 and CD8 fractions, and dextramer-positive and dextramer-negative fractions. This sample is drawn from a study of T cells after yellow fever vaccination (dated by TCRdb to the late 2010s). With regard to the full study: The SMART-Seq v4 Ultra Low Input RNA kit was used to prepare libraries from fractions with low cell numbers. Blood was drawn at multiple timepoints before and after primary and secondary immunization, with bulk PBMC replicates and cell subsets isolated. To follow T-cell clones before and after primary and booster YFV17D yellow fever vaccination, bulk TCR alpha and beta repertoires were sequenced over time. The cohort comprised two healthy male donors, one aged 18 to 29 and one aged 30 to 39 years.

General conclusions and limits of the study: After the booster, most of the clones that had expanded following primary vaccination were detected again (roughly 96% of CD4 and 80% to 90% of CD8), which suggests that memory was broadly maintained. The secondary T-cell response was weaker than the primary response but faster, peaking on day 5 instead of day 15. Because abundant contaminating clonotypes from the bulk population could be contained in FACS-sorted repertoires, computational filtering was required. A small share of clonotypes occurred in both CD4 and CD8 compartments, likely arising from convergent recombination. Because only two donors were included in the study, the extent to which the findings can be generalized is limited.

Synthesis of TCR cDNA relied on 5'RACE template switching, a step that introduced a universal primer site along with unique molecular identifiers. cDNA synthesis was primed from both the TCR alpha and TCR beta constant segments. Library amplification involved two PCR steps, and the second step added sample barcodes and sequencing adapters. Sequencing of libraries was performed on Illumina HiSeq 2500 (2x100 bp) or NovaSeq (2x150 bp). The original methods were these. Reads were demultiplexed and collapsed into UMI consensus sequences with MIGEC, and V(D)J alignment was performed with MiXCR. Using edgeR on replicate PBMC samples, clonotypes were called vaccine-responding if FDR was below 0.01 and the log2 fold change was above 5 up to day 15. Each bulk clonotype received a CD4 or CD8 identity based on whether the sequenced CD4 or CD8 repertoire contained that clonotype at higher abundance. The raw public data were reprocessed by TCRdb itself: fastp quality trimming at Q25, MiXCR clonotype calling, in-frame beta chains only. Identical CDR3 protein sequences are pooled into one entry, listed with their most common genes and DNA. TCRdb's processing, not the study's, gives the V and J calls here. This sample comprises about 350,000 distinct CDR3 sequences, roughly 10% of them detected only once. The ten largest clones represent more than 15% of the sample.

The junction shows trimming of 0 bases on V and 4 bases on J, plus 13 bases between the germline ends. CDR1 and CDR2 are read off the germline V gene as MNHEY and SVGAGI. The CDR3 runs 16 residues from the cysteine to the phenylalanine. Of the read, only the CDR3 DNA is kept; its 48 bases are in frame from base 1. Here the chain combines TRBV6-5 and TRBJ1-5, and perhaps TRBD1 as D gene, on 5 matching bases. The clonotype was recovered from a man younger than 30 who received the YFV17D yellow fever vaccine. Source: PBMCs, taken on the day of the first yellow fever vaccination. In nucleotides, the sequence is TGTGCCAGCAGTTACTCGAATCCAGGGCGTAATCAGCCCCAGCATTTT. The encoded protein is CASSYSNPGRNQPQHF.